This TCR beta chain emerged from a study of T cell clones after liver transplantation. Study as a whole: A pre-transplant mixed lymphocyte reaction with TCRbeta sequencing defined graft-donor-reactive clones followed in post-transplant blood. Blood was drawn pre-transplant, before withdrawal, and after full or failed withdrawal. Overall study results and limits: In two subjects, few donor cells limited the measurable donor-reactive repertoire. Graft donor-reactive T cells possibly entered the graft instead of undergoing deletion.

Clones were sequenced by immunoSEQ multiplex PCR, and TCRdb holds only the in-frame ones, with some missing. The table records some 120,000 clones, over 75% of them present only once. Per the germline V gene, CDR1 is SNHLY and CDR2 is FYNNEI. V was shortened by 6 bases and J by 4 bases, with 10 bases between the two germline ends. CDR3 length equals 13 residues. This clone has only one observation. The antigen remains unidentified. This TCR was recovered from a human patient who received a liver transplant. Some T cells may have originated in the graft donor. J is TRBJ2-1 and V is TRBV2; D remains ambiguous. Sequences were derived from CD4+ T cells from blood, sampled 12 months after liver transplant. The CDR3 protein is CASSTGPYNEQFF. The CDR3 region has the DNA TGTGCCAGCAGCACTGGACCTTACAATGAGCAGTTCTTC.